This T cell receptor beta chain originates from a study of OX40 agonist ivuxolimab in advanced cancers. The wider study: Each dose-escalation patient presented with hepatocellular carcinoma, melanoma, renal cell or head and neck cancer. Treatment received earlier with anti-PD-1, anti-PD-L1 or anti-CTLA-4 agents was allowed, and roughly 40% had some. Study conclusions and caveats: CD8+ T cells averaged more expanded clones than CD4+.

TCRdb's table, derived via immunoSEQ multiplex PCR, lists solely in-frame clones and lacks some. The sample consists of about 50,000 clones, over 85% of them appearing once. The table lists this clone with a count of one. Its target is not known. Deletions cut 4 bases from V and 0 bases from J, with 25 bases between. The CDR3 has 19 amino acids. From germline, CDR1 is SGHNT and CDR2 YYREEE (reference sequence). The source material was CD4+ or CD8+ T cells sorted from blood, sampled in a trial of the OX40 agonist ivuxolimab. The chain joins TRBV5-4 to TRBJ2-5; possibly TRBD2 for D (8 bases). This receptor was taken from an adult with an advanced solid tumor such as melanoma, head and neck, liver or kidney cancer. The CDR3 nucleotides are TGTGCCAGCAGCGGCCCGGGACAGAGACTAGCGCCCTACCAAGAGACCCAGTACTTC. Translation: CASSGPGQRLAPYQETQYF.